What follows are 5 T cell receptor beta chains derived from one specimen sequenced in a study of human T cells and chemical hapten exposure. As to time point: pre-sensitization, week 0. Specified treatment: therapeutic diphenylcyclopropenone sensitization with weekly scalp DPC. TCRdb ran MiXCR on the RACE reads and lists one entry per CDR3 protein. The sample lists about 270,000 distinct CDR3 sequences; around 7% were seen once. Sequencing used whole blood, obtained in connection with sensitization to the hapten diphenylcyclopropenone (DPC). Receptors were obtained from a man between 18 and 29 years old with alopecia areata. Some clones in this sample may be carry-over from other donors' samples.

This clonotype was observed a few times. This chain connects TRBV12-5 to TRBJ2-7; D not certain. The CDR3 contains 14 residues. The germline gives CDR1 LGHNT, CDR2 FRNRAP. The V end was cut by 1 base, the J end by 2 bases, with 9 bases between. CDR3 DNA: TGTGCTAGTGGTTTGGGGCCGGGCCCCTACGAGCAGTACTTC. This sequence encodes CASGLGPGPYEQYF.

This clonotype came up many times. J is TRBJ2-7 and V is TRBV27; D may be TRBD1 or TRBD2 (6 bases each). The CDR3 extends over 15 amino acids. V shed 4 bases and J shed 5 bases, with 18 bases lying between them. CDR1 MNHEY and CDR2 SMNVEV come from the germline V gene (reference sequence). The CDR3 loop is CASSSVSGAENEQYF. DNA for the CDR3: TGTGCCAGCAGTTCCGTCTCGGGGGCAGAGAACGAGCAGTACTTC.

This clonotype occurred a few times. In DNA, the CDR3 is TGCAGTGTTCCGCTAGAGACCCAGTACTTC. It yields the protein CSVPLETQYF. The V and J genes are TRBV20-1 and TRBJ2-5, with D hard to call. This CDR3 contains 10 residues. Trimming removed 7 bases at V and 4 bases at J, with 7 bases between. Germline assignment: CDR1 DFQATT and CDR2 SNEGSKA (reference sequence).

About this clonotype itself: Possible read error: a much larger clone is one base away. The chain couples TRBV20-1 to TRBJ2-7; D is ambiguous. CDR3 length: 13 residues. From germline, CDR1 is DFQATT and CDR2 SNEGSKA (reference sequence). The CDR3 here is CCARVENSYEQYF. The DNA for the CDR3 is TGCTGTGCTAGGGTAGAGAACTCCTACGAGCAGTACTTC.

This sequence joins TRBV5-6 and TRBJ2-5; 7 bases agree with TRBD1. The V and J ends lost 4 bases and 5 bases, in that order; junction bases with no gene match: 11. The germline V gene encodes CDR1 SGHDT and CDR2 YYEEEE. There are 15 residues in the CDR3. The chain's CDR3 is CASSPGTDSTETQYF. In nucleotides, the CDR3 is TGTGCCAGCAGCCCTGGGACAGATAGTACCGAGACCCAGTACTTC.